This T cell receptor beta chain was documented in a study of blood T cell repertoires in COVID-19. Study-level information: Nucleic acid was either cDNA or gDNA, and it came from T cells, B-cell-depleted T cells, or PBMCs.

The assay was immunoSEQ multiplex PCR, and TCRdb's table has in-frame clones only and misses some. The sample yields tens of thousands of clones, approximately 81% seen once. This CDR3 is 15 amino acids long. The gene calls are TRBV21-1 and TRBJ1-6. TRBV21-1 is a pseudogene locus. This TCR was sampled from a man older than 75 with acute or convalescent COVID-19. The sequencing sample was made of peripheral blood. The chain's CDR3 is CASSPSRGDNSPLHF. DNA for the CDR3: TGTGCCAGCAGCCCAAGTCGCGGGGATAATTCACCCCTCCACTTT.